The 20 T cell receptor beta chains reported below all come from one sample, sequenced in a study of glioma-infiltrating T cells after dendritic cell vaccination. Time point denoted: after dendritic cell vaccination, including at tumor progression/relapse. Using immunoSEQ multiplex PCR, the repertoire was profiled, and TCRdb retains in-frame clones only, with some absent. The table has 50,000 to 60,000 clones, roughly four fifths seen once. This sample comprised blood, obtained after dendritic cell vaccination. The receptors stem from a human donor with glioblastoma.

The chain uses TRBV5-1 and TRBJ2-3; the D gene is possibly TRBD1 (6 bases). V lost 0 bases and J lost 0, with 11 bases in between. This CDR3 is 16 amino acids long. CDR1 is SGHRS and CDR2 is YFSETQ in the germline V gene. CDR3 in DNA: TGCGCCAGCAGCTTGGCCGTTACAGGGAGCACAGATACGCAGTATTTT. This codes for CASSLAVTGSTDTQYF.

The rearrangement links TRBV4-1 to TRBJ1-5; TRBD1 might be the D (6 bases). CDR1 and CDR2 (germline): MGHRA, YSYEKL. V was clipped by 2 bases and J by 0 bases, with 11 bases between them. The CDR3 has 16 amino acids. DNA for the CDR3: TGCGCCAGCAGCCAATTACAGGGCTATAGCAATCAGCCCCAGCATTTT. As protein: CASSQLQGYSNQPQHF.

The rearrangement links TRBV5-6 to TRBJ2-1; 9 positions match TRBD1. The germline V gene has CDR1 SGHDT and CDR2 YYEEEE. The CDR3 is made up of 14 amino acids. V was clipped by 2 bases and J by 7 bases; unmatched bases: 4. The CDR3 region has the DNA TGTGCCAGCAGCTTTGGGACAGGGTCAAATGAGCAGTTCTTC. This sequence encodes CASSFGTGSNEQFF.

J is TRBJ2-7 and V is TRBV27; 8 bases agree with TRBD1. V lost 8 bases, J lost 0 bases, and 3 bases stayed unmatched. Germline CDR1 is MNHEY and CDR2 is SMNVEV (reference sequence). CDR3 length equals 13 residues. This chain's CDR3 is CASVGQDSYEQYF. In nucleotides, the CDR3 is TGTGCCAGCGTGGGACAGGACTCCTACGAGCAGTACTTC.

This chain joins TRBV30 and TRBJ2-7; 10 bases line up with TRBD1. The V gene's germline CDR1 is GTSNPN and CDR2 SVGIG (reference sequence). V lost 2 bases, J lost 0 bases, and 1 base stayed unmatched. The CDR3 is 14 amino acids. CDR3 residues: CAWSRDRGSYEQYF. The CDR3 region has the DNA TGTGCCTGGAGTCGGGACAGGGGCTCCTACGAGCAGTACTTC.

The V gene is TRBV9, the J gene TRBJ1-5; D is possibly TRBD1 (6 bases). Trimming shortened V by 4 bases and J by 4 bases, and 15 bases separated the two germline ends. CDR3 length: 15 residues. CDR1 SGDLS and CDR2 YYNGEE come from the germline V gene. CDR3 DNA sequence: TGTGCCAGCAGCTTTGGACAGAGTTTTAATCAGCCCCAGCATTTT. Translation: CASSFGQSFNQPQHF.

The V call is TRBV27, the J call TRBJ1-2; D may be TRBD1 (5 bases). Germline V gene lookup returns CDR1 MNHEY and CDR2 SMNVEV (reference sequence). The CDR3 sequence is 13 residues long. The V gene lost 3 bases and the J gene lost 4 bases, with 9 bases spanning the gap. The CDR3 region has the DNA TGTGCCAGCAGTTTCGGGGGTAGCTATGGCTACACCTTC. Translation gives CASSFGGSYGYTF.

The J gene is TRBJ2-1, the V gene TRBV15; the D gene is possibly TRBD1 (6 bases). The germline V gene encodes CDR1 LNHNV and CDR2 YYDKDF (reference sequence). The CDR3 is 15 residues long. Trimming pared 0 bases from V and 1 base from J, leaving 7 bases between. In nucleotides, the CDR3 is TGTGCCACCAGCAGAGATGACAGGTCCTACAATGAGCAGTTCTTC. This translates into CATSRDDRSYNEQFF.

The V call is TRBV6-1, the J call TRBJ1-2; perhaps TRBD1 as D (6 bases). The CDR3 has 13 residues. V was pared by 2 bases and J by 8 bases, with 12 bases between. Germline loops: CDR1 MNHNS, CDR2 SASEGT. CDR3 nucleotide sequence: TGTGCCAGCAGTGAATCTCAGGGGACCGGCTACACCTTC. This gives the protein CASSESQGTGYTF.

This chain links TRBV4-1 with TRBJ2-7; D might be TRBD1 (5 bases). With 1 base removed from V and 6 bases from J, the gap between germline ends came to 16 bases. The V gene's germline CDR1 is MGHRA and CDR2 YSYEKL. The CDR3 is made up of 15 amino acids. The CDR3 DNA reads as TGCGCCAGCAGCCAAGTAGGGGCTAGGGGCGTCGAGCAGTACTTC. Protein product: CASSQVGARGVEQYF.

The chain uses TRBV6-1 and TRBJ1-1, with 9 nucleotides matching TRBD1. Trimming removed 6 bases from V and 1 base from J; junction bases left unmatched: 3. This CDR3 region has 14 residues. Germline V lookup: CDR1 MNHNS, CDR2 SASEGT. As DNA, the CDR3 is TGTGCCAGCAGGGACAGGGGAACGAACACTGAAGCTTTCTTT. It encodes CASRDRGTNTEAFF.

The chain employs TRBV4-2 and TRBJ1-5; possibly TRBD1 for D (6 bases). Looked up from germline, CDR1 is LGHNA and CDR2 is YNFKEQ. The CDR3 contains 14 residues. V lost 0 bases and J 11 bases, leaving 14 bases between the germline ends. CDR3 sequence (DNA): TGTGCCAGCAGCCAAGAGGGGGCTTCTACAGCCCAGCATTTT. Its translation is CASSQEGASTAQHF.

This sequence joins TRBV5-6 and TRBJ1-3; D is unresolved. Trimming stripped 4 bases from V and 4 bases from J, with 15 bases between. The CDR3 runs to 15 residues. CDR1 and CDR2 (germline): SGHDT, YYEEEE. The DNA for the CDR3 is TGTGCCAGCAGCCGGTCGTGGGCAGTCGGAAACACCATATATTTT. Protein: CASSRSWAVGNTIYF.

V and J are TRBV7-8 and TRBJ1-6; D not resolved. Germline loops: CDR1 SGHVS, CDR2 FQNEAQ. The CDR3 consists of 17 residues. Trimming pared 6 bases from V and 0 bases from J, leaving 15 bases between. The CDR3 DNA reads as TGTGCCAGCAGTCCACCCCGGTTAAGCTCCTATAATTCACCCCTCCACTTT. As protein: CASSPPRLSSYNSPLHF.

DNA for the CDR3: TGCAGCGTGAGGGGGACAGGGGAATCTGGAAACACCATATATTTT. It specifies CSVRGTGESGNTIYF. This sequence joins TRBV29-1 and TRBJ1-3, with 10 bases fitting TRBD1. The germline gives CDR1 SQVTM, CDR2 ANQGSEA. Trimming removed 6 bases from V and 1 base from J; junction bases left unmatched: 6. This CDR3 has 15 amino acids.

The J gene is TRBJ1-4, the V gene TRBV6-5; 8 bases line up with TRBD1. Trimming at V came to 8 bases and at J to 7 bases, leaving 6 bases not matched to a gene. Germline assignment: CDR1 MNHEY and CDR2 SVGAGI. This CDR3 contains 13 residues. As DNA, the CDR3 is TGTGCCAGCCGTCCAGGGGGCGTTGAAAAACTGTTTTTT. This gives the protein CASRPGGVEKLFF.

This clone has more than one count but fewer than ten. V usage is TRBV6-6 and J usage is TRBJ1-3, with 8 bases identical to TRBD1. The CDR3 covers 16 residues. With 6 bases clipped from V and 4 bases from J, the junction kept 11 bases outside the gene matches. Germline CDR1 reads MNHNY; CDR2 reads SVGAGI (reference sequence). The CDR3, as DNA: TGTGCCAGCAGCATCATCCAGGGGGCGCCAGGAAACACCATATATTTT. Translating it yields CASSIIQGAPGNTIYF.

The chain is built from TRBV4-1 and TRBJ1-2; 8 bases fit TRBD1. Trimming removed 1 base from V and 5 bases from J; junction bases left unmatched: 12. The V gene's germline CDR1 is MGHRA and CDR2 YSYEKL. This CDR3 region has 17 residues. The CDR3 is CASSQGDRGSARYGYTF. The CDR3, as DNA: TGCGCCAGCAGCCAAGGTGACAGGGGTAGTGCTAGGTATGGCTACACCTTC.

The chain carries TRBV7-2 and TRBJ1-1; 7 bases line up with TRBD1. This CDR3 spans 15 amino acids. Germline V gene data show CDR1 as SGHTA and CDR2 as FQGNSA. V trimming: 5 bases; J trimming: 3 bases; junction bases outside the gene matches: 9. The CDR3 sequence is CASSAITGVDTEAFF. The CDR3 bases are TGTGCCAGCAGCGCAATTACAGGGGTTGACACTGAAGCTTTCTTT.

This clone was detected only once. V and J are TRBV19 and TRBJ1-2; TRBD1 is a possible D gene (5 bases). The CDR3 length is 13 residues. The ends were cut back, 6 bases at V and 4 bases at J, with 12 bases in the middle. Germline CDR1 reads LNHDA; CDR2 reads SQIVND (reference sequence). This CDR3 reads CASREQGLYGYTF. Written as DNA, the CDR3 is TGTGCCAGTAGGGAGCAGGGTCTCTATGGCTACACCTTC.